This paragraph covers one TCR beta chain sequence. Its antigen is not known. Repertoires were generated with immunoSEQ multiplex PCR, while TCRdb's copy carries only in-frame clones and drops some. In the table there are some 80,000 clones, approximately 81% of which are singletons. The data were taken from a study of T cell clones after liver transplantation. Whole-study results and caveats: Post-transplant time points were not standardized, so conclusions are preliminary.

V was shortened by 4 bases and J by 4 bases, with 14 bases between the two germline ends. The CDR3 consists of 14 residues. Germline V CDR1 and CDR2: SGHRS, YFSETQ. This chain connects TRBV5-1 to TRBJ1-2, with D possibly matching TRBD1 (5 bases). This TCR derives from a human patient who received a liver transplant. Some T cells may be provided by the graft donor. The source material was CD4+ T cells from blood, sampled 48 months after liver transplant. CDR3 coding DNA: TGCGCCAGCAGCAATGCCCAGGGTGCCTATGGCTACACCTTC. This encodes CASSNAQGAYGYTF.